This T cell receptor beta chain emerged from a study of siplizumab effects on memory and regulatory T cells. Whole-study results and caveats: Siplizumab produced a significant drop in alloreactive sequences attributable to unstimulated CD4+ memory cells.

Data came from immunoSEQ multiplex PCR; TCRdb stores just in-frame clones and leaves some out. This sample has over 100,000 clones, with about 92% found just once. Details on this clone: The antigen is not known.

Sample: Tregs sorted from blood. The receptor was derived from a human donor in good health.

The CDR3 is CASRTGSGRADEQYF. In DNA, the CDR3 is TGTGCCAGCAGGACGGGTAGCGGGAGGGCAGACGAGCAGTACTTC. The genes are TRBV6-1 and TRBJ2-7; 11 nucleotides match TRBD2. Germline trimming cut 6 bases from V and 5 bases from J; bases unmatched to any gene: 9. This CDR3 spans 15 amino acids. Germline values: CDR1 MNHNS, CDR2 SASEGT.